This T cell receptor (beta chain) was sequenced for a study of blood T cell repertoires in COVID-19 (dated by TCRdb to 2020 to 2021). With regard to the full study: Samples covering the acute and convalescent phases of COVID-19 were provided by collaborators in the United States, Italy and Spain. The material from the prospective study consisted of cDNA or gDNA derived from T cells, B-cell-depleted T cells, or PBMCs. Subjects who had been exposed to COVID-19, were actively infected with it, or had recovered from it provided the deeply sampled blood TCRbeta repertoires that made up the dataset. The repertoires were released in a freely available public database meant as a resource for research on the immune response to SARS-CoV-2. Samples were obtained from the ongoing ImmuneRACE study (first 160 participants) and from 1,000 to 1,500 subjects provided by 6 global collaborators. Nearly every sample came with metadata listing a de-identified subject ID, COVID-19 status, age in years and sex. Where available, HLA class I and class II types were obtained from metadata supplied by the sample provider rather than from assay-based typing.

Including the terminal cysteine and phenylalanine, the CDR3 comprises 14 residues. This entry keeps only the CDR3 DNA: 42 bases, framed from base 1. The germline V gene encodes CDR1 SEHNR and CDR2 FQNEAQ (reference sequence). General conclusions and limits of the study: The quantity of clinical and demographic metadata differed by source and by participant and was supplied without curation.

The immunoSEQ Assay, a bias-controlled multiplex PCR, was used to amplify TCRbeta CDR3 regions from genomic DNA. The authors' analysis ran thus. Nucleated cell counts per sample were estimated from amplification of reference gene primers within the assay. Sequence reads were collapsed and filtered to measure the absolute abundance of every unique TCRbeta CDR3 rearrangement. For each sample, productive Simpson clonality was calculated by taking the square root of Simpson's diversity index across productive rearrangements. TCRdb holds this immuneACCESS table with in-frame rearrangements only. Some clones are missing; in checked studies, unresolved V genes explain under half, and the rest has no known cause. V and J calls and clone size are given by that table; D and trimming were obtained from the DNA. The table for this sample lists roughly 200,000 clones; about 88% of them were counted only once. The ten most abundant clones make up 15% to 20% of the sample.

One collaborating source in Seattle enrolled patients during active infection and followed them longitudinally through the course of disease. The collaborating institutions used their own protocols to collect whole blood in K2EDTA tubes. For TCRbeta analysis, collaborators shipped samples as frozen whole blood, isolated PBMCs, or DNA extracted from either of those sample types. This clone appeared a single time. The target of this receptor is not known. The junction departs from germline at one end; a sequencing error may be responsible. The receptor was isolated from a man aged 45 to 65 with COVID-19, enrolled during active disease. The rearrangement joined TRBV7-9 to TRBJ2-4, with 7 middle bases fitting TRBD2. The sample taken for sequencing was peripheral blood. Here the CDR3 is given as CASSLAASKDIQYF. Here is the DNA: TGTGCCAGCAGCCTAGCGGCTTCCAAAGACATTCAGTACTTC.